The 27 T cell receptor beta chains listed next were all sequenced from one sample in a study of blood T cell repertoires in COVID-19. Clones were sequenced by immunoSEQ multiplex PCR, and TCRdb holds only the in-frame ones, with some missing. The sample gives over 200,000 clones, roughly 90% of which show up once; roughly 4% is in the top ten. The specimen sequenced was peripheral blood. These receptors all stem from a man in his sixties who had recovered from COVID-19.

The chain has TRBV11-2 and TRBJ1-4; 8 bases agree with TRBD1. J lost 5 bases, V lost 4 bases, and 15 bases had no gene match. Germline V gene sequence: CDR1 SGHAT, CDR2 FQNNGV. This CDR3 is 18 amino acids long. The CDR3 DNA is TGTGCCAGCAGCTACGAACCAGGGGGCGATTTCGGAAATGAAAAACTGTTTTTT. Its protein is CASSYEPGGDFGNEKLFF.

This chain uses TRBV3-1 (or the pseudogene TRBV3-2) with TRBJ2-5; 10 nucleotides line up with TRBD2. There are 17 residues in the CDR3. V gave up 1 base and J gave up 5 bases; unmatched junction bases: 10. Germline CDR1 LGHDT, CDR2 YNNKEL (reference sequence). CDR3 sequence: CASSQVLLAGTPETQYF. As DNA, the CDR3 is TGTGCCAGCAGCCAAGTCTTACTAGCGGGGACCCCGGAGACCCAGTACTTC.

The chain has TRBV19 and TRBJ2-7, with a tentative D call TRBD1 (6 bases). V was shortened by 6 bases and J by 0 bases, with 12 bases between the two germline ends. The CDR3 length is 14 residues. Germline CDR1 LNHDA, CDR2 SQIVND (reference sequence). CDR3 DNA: TGTGCCAGTAGCCCCACAGGGAGCTCCTACGAGCAGTACTTC. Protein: CASSPTGSSYEQYF.

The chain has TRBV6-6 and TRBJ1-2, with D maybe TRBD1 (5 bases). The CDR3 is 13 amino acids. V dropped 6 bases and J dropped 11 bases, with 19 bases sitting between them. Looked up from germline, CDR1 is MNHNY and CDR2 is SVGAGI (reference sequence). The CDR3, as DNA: TGTGCCAGCAGCCCCGCCTTTGCAAAGGGGTACACCTTC. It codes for CASSPAFAKGYTF.

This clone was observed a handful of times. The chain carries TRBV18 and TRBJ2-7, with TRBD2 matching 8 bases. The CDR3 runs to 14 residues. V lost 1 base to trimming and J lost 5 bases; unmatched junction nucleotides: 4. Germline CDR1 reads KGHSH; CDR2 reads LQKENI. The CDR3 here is CASSPLAGSHEQYF. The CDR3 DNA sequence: TGTGCCAGCTCACCACTAGCGGGGAGCCACGAGCAGTACTTC.

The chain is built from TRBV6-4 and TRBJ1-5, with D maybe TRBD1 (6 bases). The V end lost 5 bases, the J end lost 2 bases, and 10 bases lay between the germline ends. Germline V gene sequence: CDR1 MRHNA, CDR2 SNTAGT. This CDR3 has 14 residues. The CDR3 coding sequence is TGTGCCAGCAGTCCACAGGGTGGCAATCAGCCCCAGCATTTT. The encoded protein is CASSPQGGNQPQHF.

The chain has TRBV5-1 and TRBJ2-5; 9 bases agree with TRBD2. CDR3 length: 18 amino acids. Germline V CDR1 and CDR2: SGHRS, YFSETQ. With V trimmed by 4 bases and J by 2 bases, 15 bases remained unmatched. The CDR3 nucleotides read TGCGCCAGCAGCCCCCGGGGTCTTAGCGGGGGTGTACAAGAGACCCAGTACTTC. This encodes CASSPRGLSGGVQETQYF.

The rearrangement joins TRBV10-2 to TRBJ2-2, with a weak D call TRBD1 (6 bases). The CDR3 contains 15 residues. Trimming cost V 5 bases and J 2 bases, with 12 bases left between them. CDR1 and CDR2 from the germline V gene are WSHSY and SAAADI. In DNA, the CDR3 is TGCGCCAGCAGTCCTTGGACAGATAACACCGGGGAGCTGTTTTTT. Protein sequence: CASSPWTDNTGELFF.

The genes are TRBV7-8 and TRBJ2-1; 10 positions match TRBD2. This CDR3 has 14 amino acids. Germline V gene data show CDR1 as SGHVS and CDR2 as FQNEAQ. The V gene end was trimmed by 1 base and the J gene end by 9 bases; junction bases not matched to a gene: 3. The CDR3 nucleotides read TGTGCCAGCAGCTTAGTAGTAGCGGGGGGTGAGCAGTTCTTC. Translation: CASSLVVAGGEQFF.

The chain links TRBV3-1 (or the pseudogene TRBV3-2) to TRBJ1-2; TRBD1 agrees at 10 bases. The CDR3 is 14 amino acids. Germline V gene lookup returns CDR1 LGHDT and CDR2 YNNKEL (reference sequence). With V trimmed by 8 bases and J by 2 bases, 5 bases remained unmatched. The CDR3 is CASARDRGNYGYTF. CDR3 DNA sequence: TGTGCCAGCGCCCGGGACAGGGGAAACTATGGCTACACCTTC.

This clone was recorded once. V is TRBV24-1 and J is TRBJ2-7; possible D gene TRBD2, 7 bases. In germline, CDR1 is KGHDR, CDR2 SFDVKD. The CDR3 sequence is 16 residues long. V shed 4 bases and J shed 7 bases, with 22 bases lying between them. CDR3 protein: CATSDGVGGGLGEQYF. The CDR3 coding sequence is TGTGCCACCAGTGACGGCGTGGGGGGGGGCCTGGGTGAGCAGTACTTC.

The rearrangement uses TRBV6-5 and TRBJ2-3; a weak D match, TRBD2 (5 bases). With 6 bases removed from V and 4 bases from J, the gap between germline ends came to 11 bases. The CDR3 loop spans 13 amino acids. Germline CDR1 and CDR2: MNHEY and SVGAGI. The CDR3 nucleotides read TGTGCCAGCAGCACCGGGATGGCAGATACGCAGTATTTT. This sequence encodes CASSTGMADTQYF.

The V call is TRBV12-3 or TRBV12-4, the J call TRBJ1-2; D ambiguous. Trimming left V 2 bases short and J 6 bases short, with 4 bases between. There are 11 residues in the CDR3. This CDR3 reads CASSLLDGYTF. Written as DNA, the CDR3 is TGTGCCAGCAGTTTATTAGATGGCTACACCTTC.

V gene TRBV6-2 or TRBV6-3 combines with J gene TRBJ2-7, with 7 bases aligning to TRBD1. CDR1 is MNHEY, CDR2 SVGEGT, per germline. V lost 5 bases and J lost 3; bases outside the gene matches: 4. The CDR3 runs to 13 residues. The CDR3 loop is CASSITGDYEQYF. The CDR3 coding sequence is TGTGCCAGCAGTATTACAGGGGACTACGAGCAGTACTTC.

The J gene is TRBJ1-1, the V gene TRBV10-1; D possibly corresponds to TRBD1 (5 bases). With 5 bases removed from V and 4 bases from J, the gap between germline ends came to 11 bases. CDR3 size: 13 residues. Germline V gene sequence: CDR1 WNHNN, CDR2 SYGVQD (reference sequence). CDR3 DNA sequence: TGCGCCAGCAGTACCGGGGGGGGCACTGAAGCTTTCTTT. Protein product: CASSTGGGTEAFF.

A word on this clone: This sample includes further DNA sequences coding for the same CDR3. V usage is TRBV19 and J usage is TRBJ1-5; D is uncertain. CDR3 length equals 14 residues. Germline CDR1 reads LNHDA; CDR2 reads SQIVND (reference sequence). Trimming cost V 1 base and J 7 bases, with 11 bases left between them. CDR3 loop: CASSIAGDGQPQHF. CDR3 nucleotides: TGTGCCAGTAGTATAGCCGGAGATGGGCAGCCCCAGCATTTT.

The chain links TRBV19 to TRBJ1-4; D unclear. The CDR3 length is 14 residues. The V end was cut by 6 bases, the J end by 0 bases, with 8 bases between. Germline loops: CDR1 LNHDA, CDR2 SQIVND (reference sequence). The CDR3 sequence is CASSRIATNEKLFF. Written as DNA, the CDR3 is TGTGCCAGTAGCAGGATCGCAACTAATGAAAAACTGTTTTTT.

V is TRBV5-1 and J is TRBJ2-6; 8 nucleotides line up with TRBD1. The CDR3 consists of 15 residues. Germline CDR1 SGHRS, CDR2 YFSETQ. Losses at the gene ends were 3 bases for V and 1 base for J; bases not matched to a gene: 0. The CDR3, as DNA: TGCGCCAGCAGCTGGACAGGGTCTGGGGCCAACGTCCTGACTTTC. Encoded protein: CASSWTGSGANVLTF.

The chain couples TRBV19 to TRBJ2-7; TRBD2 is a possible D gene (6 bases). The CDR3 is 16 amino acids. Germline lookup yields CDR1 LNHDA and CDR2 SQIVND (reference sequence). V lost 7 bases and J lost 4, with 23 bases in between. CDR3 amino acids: CASKKSSRGSIYEQYF. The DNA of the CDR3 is TGTGCCAGTAAGAAATCTAGCCGGGGGAGTATTTACGAGCAGTACTTC.

The CDR3 nucleotides read TGTGCCAGCAGCCCGCTGCGGGGGACAACTAATGAAAAACTGTTTTTT. Translated, it gives CASSPLRGTTNEKLFF. This sequence joins TRBV5-6 and TRBJ1-4, with D possibly being TRBD1 (5 bases). Trimming shortened V by 4 bases and J by 0 bases, and 13 bases separated the two germline ends. The CDR3 is made up of 16 amino acids. CDR1 and CDR2 from the germline V gene are SGHDT and YYEEEE.

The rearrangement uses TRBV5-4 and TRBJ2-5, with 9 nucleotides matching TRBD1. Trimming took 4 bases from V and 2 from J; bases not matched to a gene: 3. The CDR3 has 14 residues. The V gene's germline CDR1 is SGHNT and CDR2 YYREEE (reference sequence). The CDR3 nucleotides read TGTGCCAGCAGCACAGGGGGCGAGCAAGAGACCCAGTACTTC. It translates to CASSTGGEQETQYF.

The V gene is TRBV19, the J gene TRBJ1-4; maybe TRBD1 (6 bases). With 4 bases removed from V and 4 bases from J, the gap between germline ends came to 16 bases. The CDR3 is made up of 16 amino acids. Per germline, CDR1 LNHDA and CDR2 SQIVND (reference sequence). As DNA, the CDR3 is TGTGCCAGTAGTACCCACTACAGGGCCTATAATGAAAAACTGTTTTTT. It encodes CASSTHYRAYNEKLFF.

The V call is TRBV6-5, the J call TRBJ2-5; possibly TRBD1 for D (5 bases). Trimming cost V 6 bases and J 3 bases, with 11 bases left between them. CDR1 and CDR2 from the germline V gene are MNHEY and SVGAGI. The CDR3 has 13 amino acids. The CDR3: CASSLTVKETQYF. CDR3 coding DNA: TGTGCCAGCAGCCTGACAGTGAAAGAGACCCAGTACTTC.

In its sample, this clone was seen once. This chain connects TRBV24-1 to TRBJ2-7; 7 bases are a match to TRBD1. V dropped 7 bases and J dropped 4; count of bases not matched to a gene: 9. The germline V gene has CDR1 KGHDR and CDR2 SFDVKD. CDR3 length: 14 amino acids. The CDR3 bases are TGTGCCACCAGACGCGCCGGGACAGCGTACGAGCAGTACTTC. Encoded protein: CATRRAGTAYEQYF.

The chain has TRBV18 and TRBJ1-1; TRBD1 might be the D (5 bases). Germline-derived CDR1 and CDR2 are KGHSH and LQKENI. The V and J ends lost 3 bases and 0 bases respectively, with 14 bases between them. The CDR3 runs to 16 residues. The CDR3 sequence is CASSPLGGDMNTEAFF. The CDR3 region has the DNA TGTGCCAGCTCACCCCTCGGGGGAGACATGAACACTGAAGCTTTCTTT.

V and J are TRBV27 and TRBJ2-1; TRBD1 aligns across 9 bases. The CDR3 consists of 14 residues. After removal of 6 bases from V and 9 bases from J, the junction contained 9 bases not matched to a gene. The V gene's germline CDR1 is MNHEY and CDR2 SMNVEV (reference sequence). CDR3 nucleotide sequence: TGTGCCAGCAGCTTCCCGGACAGGGGAACTGAGCAGTTCTTC. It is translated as CASSFPDRGTEQFF.

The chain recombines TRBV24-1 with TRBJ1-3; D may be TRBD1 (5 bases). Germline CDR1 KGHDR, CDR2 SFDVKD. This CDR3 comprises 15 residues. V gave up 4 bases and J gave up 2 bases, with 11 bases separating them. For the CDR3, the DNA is TGTGCCACCAGTGACCCAGGGAAAACTGGAAACACCATATATTTT. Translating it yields CATSDPGKTGNTIYF.